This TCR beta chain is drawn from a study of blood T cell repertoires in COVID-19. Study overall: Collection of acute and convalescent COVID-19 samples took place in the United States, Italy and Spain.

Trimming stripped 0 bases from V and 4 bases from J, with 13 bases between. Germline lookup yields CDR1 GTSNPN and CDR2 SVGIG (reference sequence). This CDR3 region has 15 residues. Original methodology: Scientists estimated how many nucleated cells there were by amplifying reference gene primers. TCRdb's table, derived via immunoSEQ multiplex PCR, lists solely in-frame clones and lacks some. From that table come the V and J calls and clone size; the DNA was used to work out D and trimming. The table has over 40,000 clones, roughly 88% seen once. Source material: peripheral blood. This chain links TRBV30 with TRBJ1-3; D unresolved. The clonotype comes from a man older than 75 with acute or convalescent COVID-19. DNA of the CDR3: TGTGCCTGGAGTGTAGCCCGCCCAGCGGGAAACACCATATATTTT. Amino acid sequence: CAWSVARPAGNTIYF.